The T cell receptor beta chain described here comes from a study of graft-versus-host responses after intestinal transplantation. The assay was immunoSEQ multiplex PCR, and TCRdb's table has in-frame clones only and misses some. The top ten clones hold 4.5% to 6% of a sample with roughly 15,000 clones, 33% of them seen once. There are a few counts of this clone. Germline assignment: CDR1 SGHRS and CDR2 YFSETQ. The CDR3 length is 15 residues. V lost 2 bases and J lost 0, with 11 bases in between. The chain links TRBV5-1 to TRBJ1-1, with D maybe TRBD1 (6 bases). This sequence was found in a human patient who received an intestinal transplant. The specimen was alloreactive CD4+ T cells from a mixed lymphocyte reaction culture, collected before intestinal transplant. Specified subset: CFSE-low proliferating T cells sorted from approximately 6-day pre-transplant mixed lymphocyte reaction (GvH or HvG direction). The DNA of the CDR3 is TGCGCCAGCAGCTTACAGGGCCCGATGAACACTGAAGCTTTCTTT. Translating gives CASSLQGPMNTEAFF.